This T cell receptor (beta chain) derives from a study of shared clonotypes between healthy human individuals. Across the study: Each donor's CD8 memory used one plate, CD8 naive two, each CD4 subset three.

Sequencing was performed with immunoSEQ multiplex PCR; in TCRdb, only in-frame clones are kept and a portion is missing. The profile shows about 980,000 clones, around 80% of them singletons. The TCR was taken from a man younger than 35 in good health. The sample taken for sequencing was memory CD4+ T cells sorted from blood. Subset: CD45RA-negative fraction.

DNA for the CDR3: TGTGCCAGCAGCTCGGGACTCCTCTCCTACAATGAGCAGTTCTTC. It yields the protein CASSSGLLSYNEQFF. The chain joins TRBV11-3 to TRBJ2-1; a weak D match, TRBD2 (6 bases). Germline assignment: CDR1 SGHNT and CDR2 YENEEA. This CDR3 is built from 15 residues. Trimming removed 4 bases from V and 0 bases from J, with 10 bases in between.